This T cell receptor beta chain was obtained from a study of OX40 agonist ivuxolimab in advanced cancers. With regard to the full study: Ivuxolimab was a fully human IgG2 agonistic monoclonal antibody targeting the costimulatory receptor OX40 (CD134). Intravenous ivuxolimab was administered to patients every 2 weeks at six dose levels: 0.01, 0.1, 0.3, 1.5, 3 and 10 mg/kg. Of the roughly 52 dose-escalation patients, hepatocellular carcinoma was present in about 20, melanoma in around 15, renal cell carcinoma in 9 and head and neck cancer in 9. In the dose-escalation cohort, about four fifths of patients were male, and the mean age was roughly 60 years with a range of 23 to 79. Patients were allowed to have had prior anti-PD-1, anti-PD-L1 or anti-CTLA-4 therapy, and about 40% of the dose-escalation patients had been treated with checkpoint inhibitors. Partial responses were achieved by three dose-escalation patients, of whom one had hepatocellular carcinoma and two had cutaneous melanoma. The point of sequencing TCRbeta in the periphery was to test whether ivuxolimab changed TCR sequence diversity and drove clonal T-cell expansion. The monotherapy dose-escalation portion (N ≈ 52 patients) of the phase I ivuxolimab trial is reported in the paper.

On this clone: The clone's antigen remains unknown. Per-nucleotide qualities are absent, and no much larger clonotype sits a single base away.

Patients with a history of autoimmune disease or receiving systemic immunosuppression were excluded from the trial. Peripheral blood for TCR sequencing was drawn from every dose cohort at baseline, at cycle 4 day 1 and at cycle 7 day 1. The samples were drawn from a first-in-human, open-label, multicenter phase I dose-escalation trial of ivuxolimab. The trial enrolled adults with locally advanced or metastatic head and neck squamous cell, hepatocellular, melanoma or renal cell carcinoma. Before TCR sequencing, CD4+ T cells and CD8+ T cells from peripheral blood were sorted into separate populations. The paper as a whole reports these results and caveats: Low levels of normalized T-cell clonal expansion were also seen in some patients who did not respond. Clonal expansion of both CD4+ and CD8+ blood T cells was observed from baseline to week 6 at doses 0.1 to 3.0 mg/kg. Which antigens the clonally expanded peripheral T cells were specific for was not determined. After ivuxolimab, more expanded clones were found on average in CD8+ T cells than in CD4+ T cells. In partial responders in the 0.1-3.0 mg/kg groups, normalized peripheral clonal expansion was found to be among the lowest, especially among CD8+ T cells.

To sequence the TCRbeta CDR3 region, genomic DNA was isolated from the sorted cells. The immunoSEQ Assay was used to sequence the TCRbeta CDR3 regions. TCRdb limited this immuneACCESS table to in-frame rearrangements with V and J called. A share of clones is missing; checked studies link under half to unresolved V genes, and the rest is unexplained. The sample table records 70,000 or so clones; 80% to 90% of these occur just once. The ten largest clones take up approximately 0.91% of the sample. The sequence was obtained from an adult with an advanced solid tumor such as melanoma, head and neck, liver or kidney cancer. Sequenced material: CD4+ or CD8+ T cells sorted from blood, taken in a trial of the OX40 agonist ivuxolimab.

The nucleotide sequence reads TGCGCCAGCAGCCAAGACGGGGGGGGAGTAGCGGCGACTAGCACAGATACGCAGTATTTT. Its translation reads: CASSQDGGGVAATSTDTQYF. Rearrangement joined TRBV4-1 to TRBJ2-3; 8 central nucleotides agree with TRBD2. Inclusive of the bounding cysteine and phenylalanine, the CDR3 is 20 residues long. Solely the CDR3 DNA is kept, with 60 bases framed from the first base. V is trimmed back by 0 bases and J by 0 bases, and the junction contains 14 bases that no gene match accounts for. Looking up the germline V gene yields CDR1 MGHRA and CDR2 YSYEKL.